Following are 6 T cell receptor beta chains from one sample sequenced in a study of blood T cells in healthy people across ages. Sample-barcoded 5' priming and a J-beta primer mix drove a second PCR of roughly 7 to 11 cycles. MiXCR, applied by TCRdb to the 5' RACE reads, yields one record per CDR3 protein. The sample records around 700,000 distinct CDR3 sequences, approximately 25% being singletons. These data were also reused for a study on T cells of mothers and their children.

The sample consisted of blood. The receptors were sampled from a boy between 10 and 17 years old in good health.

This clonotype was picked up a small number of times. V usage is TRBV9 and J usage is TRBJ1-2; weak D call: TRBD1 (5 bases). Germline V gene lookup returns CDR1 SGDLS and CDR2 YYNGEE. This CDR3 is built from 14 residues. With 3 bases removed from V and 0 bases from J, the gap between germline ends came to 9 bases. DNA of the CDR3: TGTGCCAGCAGCGGAGGGGCGTCTAACTATGGCTACACCTTC. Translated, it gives CASSGGASNYGYTF.

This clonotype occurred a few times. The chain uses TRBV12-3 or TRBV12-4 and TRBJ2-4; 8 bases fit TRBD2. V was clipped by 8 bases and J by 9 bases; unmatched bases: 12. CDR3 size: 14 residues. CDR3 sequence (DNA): TGTGCCAGCCAGAGGACGGGAGGGGGTGGCATTCAGTACTTC. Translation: CASQRTGGGGIQYF.

The CDR3 is CASRMTENTGELFF. CDR3 sequence (DNA): TGTGCCAGCAGAATGACAGAAAACACCGGGGAGCTGTTTTTT. The chain carries TRBV12-3 or TRBV12-4 and TRBJ2-2, with D perhaps TRBD1 (5 bases). There are 14 residues in the CDR3. Trimming took off 6 bases at V and 2 bases at J, with 10 bases between the two ends.

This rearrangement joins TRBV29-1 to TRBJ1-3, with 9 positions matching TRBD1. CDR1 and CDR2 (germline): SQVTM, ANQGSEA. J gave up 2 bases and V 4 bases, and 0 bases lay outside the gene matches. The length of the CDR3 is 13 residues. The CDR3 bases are TGCAGCGTTGGACAGGGGGCTGGAAACACCATATATTTT. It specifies CSVGQGAGNTIYF.

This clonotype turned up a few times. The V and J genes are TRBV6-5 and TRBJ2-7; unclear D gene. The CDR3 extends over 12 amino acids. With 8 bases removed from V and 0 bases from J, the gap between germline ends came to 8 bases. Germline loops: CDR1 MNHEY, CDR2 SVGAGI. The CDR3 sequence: CASGSSSYEQYF. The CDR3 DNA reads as TGTGCCAGCGGTTCCAGCTCCTACGAGCAGTACTTC.

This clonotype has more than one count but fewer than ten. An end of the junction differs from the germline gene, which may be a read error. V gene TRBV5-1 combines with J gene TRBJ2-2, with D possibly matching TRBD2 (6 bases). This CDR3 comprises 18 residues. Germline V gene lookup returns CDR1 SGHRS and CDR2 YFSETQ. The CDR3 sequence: CASSLLSTVRGGTGELFF. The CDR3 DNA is TGTGCCAGCAGCTTGCTTTCCACGGTGCGGGGAGGTACCGGGGAGCTGTTTTTT.